These 11 T cell receptor beta chains were sequenced from one sample in a study of neoadjuvant anti-PD-1 for oral cavity cancer. Time point of the sample: after neoadjuvant nivolumab, at surgical resection. Profiled with immunoSEQ multiplex PCR; TCRdb holds only in-frame clones, not every one. The sample contains over 65,000 clones, around 85% of which appear only once. Sequenced here: PBMCs, sampled after nivolumab (anti-PD-1) treatment. The receptors here all came from a person between 35 and 79 years old with oral cavity squamous cell carcinoma.

The CDR3 DNA reads TGTGCCAGCAGCTCACGGCCCCGGGACAGGGGGATCTACGAGCAGTACTTC. Its translation is CASSSRPRDRGIYEQYF. The rearrangement links TRBV5-4 to TRBJ2-7; 11 bases are a match to TRBD1. J lost 3 bases, V lost 3 bases, and 11 bases had no gene match. This CDR3 contains 17 residues. CDR1 is SGHNT and CDR2 is YYREEE in the germline V gene (reference sequence).

V gene TRBV7-2 combines with J gene TRBJ2-7, with unresolved D. The germline V gene encodes CDR1 SGHTA and CDR2 FQGNSA. The CDR3 consists of 16 residues. Trimming took off 5 bases at V and 4 bases at J, with 21 bases between the two ends. Written as DNA, the CDR3 is TGTGCCAGCAGCCAAAAGCCAGTATGGGGTTTTTACGAGCAGTACTTC. Protein: CASSQKPVWGFYEQYF.

J is TRBJ2-3 and V is TRBV5-1; D is unclear. The CDR3 contains 15 residues. The V gene lost 0 bases and the J gene lost 0 bases, with 8 bases spanning the gap. Germline lookup yields CDR1 SGHRS and CDR2 YFSETQ. For the CDR3, the DNA is TGCGCCAGCAGCTTGGACAGTACTAGCACAGATACGCAGTATTTT. Translating it yields CASSLDSTSTDTQYF.

This clone was seen only a few times. The rearrangement links TRBV5-4 to TRBJ2-5, with 11 bases matching TRBD2. This CDR3 region has 15 residues. V gave up 0 bases and J gave up 5 bases; unmatched junction bases: 3. Germline CDR1 reads SGHNT; CDR2 reads YYREEE (reference sequence). Here the CDR3 reads CASSLGSGGAETQYF. DNA for the CDR3: TGTGCCAGCAGCTTGGGTAGCGGGGGGGCCGAGACCCAGTACTTC.

The chain joins TRBV25-1 to TRBJ1-1; D is perhaps TRBD1 (5 bases). This CDR3 contains 13 residues. V lost 6 bases and J lost 3, with 11 bases in between. CDR1 and CDR2 (germline): MGHDK, SYGVNS. The CDR3, as DNA: TGTGCCAGCAGCCGGGACGGCTACACTGAAGCTTTCTTT. As protein: CASSRDGYTEAFF.

This sequence joins TRBV19 and TRBJ1-1, with a possible D match to TRBD1 (6 bases). Germline CDR1 reads LNHDA; CDR2 reads SQIVND (reference sequence). Trimming shortened V by 4 bases and J by 0 bases, and 9 bases separated the two germline ends. The CDR3 totals 14 residues. As DNA, the CDR3 is TGTGCCAGTAGTAGGGGGCCCATGAACACTGAAGCTTTCTTT. Translation: CASSRGPMNTEAFF.

The V and J genes are TRBV19 and TRBJ1-4; perhaps TRBD1 as D (6 bases). CDR1 is LNHDA and CDR2 is SQIVND in the germline V gene (reference sequence). The CDR3 has 15 amino acids. Trimming pared 4 bases from V and 4 bases from J, leaving 13 bases between. CDR3 DNA: TGTGCCAGTAGTAGGGGATCCAGGGGTAATGAAAAACTGTTTTTT. Protein sequence: CASSRGSRGNEKLFF.

This clone showed up just a few times. This rearrangement joins TRBV7-9 to TRBJ1-1; 7 bases line up with TRBD1. The germline gives CDR1 SEHNR, CDR2 FQNEAQ (reference sequence). CDR3 size: 13 residues. Losses at the gene ends were 10 bases for V and 5 bases for J; bases not matched to a gene: 10. The CDR3 DNA sequence: TGTGCCACCGAGAGGGCAGGGGGTACTGAAGCTTTCTTT. Amino acids: CATERAGGTEAFF.

The V gene is TRBV27, the J gene TRBJ2-5, with 7 bases identical to TRBD1. CDR3 length: 15 residues. The germline gives CDR1 MNHEY, CDR2 SMNVEV (reference sequence). V shed 5 bases, J shed 7 bases, and the junction held 13 bases outside the gene matches. In DNA form, the CDR3 reads TGTGCCAGCAGTCCCGACAGGGCCCTACGGGGGACCCAGTACTTC. It codes for CASSPDRALRGTQYF.

The chain combines TRBV27 with TRBJ2-7, with 7 bases identical to TRBD1. The CDR3 has 14 residues. The germline gives CDR1 MNHEY, CDR2 SMNVEV (reference sequence). J was trimmed by 3 bases and V by 5 bases; bases with no gene match: 7. The CDR3 nucleotides read TGTGCCAGCAGTGTACACCAGGGGGTCTACGAGCAGTACTTC. Protein: CASSVHQGVYEQYF.

The V gene is TRBV5-4, the J gene TRBJ1-1; no definite D call. Germline loops: CDR1 SGHNT, CDR2 YYREEE (reference sequence). V was pared by 1 base and J by 5 bases, with 9 bases between. The CDR3 spans 13 residues. The CDR3: CASSLRGSTEAFF. CDR3 DNA sequence: TGTGCCAGCAGCTTGAGAGGGTCGACTGAAGCTTTCTTT.